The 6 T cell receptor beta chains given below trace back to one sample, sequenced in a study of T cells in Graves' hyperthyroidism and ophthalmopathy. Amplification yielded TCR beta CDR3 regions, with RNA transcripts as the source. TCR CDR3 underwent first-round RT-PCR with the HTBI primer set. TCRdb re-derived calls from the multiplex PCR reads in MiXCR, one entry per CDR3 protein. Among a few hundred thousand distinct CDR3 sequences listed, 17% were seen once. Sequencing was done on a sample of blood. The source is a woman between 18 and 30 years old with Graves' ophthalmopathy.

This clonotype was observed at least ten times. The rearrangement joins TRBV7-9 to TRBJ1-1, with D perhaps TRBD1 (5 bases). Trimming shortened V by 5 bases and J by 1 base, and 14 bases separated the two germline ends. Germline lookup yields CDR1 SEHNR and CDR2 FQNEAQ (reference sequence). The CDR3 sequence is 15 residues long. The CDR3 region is CASSDPTRGNTEAFF. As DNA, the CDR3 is TGTGCCAGCAGCGACCCGACGAGGGGGAACACTGAAGCTTTCTTT.

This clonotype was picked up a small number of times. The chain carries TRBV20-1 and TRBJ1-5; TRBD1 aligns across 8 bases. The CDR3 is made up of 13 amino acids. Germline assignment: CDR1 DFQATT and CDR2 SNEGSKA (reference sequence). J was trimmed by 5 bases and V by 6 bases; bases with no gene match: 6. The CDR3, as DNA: TGCAGTGCAATGGACAGGGAGGATCAGCCCCAGCATTTT. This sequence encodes CSAMDREDQPQHF.

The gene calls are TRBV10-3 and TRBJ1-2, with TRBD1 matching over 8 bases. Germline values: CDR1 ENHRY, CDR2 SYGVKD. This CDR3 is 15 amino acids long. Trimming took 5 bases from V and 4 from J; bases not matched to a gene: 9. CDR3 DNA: TGTGCCATCAGTTCCTCGGACAGGGTCGGCTATGGCTACACCTTC. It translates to CAISSSDRVGYGYTF.

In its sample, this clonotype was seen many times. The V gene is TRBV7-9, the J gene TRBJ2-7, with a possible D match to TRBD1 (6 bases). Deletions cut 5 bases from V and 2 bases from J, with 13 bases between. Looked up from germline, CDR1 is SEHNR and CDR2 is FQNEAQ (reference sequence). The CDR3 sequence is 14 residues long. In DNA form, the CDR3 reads TGTGCCAGCAGCCTCCGGGACAAAGCCTACGAGCAGTACTTC. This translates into CASSLRDKAYEQYF.

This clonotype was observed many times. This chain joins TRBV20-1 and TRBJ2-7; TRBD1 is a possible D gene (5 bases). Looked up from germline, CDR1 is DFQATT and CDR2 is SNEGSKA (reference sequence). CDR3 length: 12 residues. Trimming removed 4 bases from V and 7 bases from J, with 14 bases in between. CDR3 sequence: CSANRSGREQYF. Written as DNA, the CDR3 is TGCAGTGCTAACAGGTCGGGTAGGGAGCAGTACTTC.

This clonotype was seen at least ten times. In DNA, the CDR3 is TGTGCCAGCAGTTTAGGGAGGGCCCGATATAATTCACCCCTCCACTTT. Translating gives CASSLGRARYNSPLHF. The chain employs TRBV28 and TRBJ1-6; D not resolved. CDR1 is MDHEN, CDR2 SYDVKM, per germline. Trimming cost V 2 bases and J 4 bases, with 12 bases left between them. The CDR3 consists of 16 residues.